This T cell receptor beta chain was identified in a study of metastatic and nonmetastatic thyroid tumors. For the study at large: A comparison of repertoires was made across blood and tumor or nodule tissue from malignant and benign thyroid patients.

Ahead of thyroid surgery, no patient had received treatment of any kind. TCRdb used MiXCR to call clones anew from the PCR reads. The data show some 20,000 clones, with 12% seen just once and approximately 6.2% held by the top ten. The sequenced material came from blood. The TCR comes from a male donor with papillary thyroid cancer or a benign thyroid nodule (not recorded which). Some clones in this sample may be carry-over from other donors' samples.

The DNA for the CDR3 is TGCAGTGCTAGAGATCGGACAGCTAGAAACACCGGGGAGCTGTTTTTT. It codes for CSARDRTARNTGELFF. The genes are TRBV20-1 and TRBJ2-2; maybe TRBD1 (6 bases). Per the germline V gene, CDR1 is DFQATT and CDR2 is SNEGSKA (reference sequence). V lost 0 bases, J lost 2 bases, and 13 bases lay in between. This CDR3 region has 16 residues.